Listed here is a single T cell receptor (beta chain). The use of a sample-barcoded 5' primer and a J-beta primer mix characterized a second PCR of about 6 to 12 cycles. TCRdb re-derived calls from the 5' RACE reads in MiXCR, one entry per CDR3 protein. The table lists about 1.8 million distinct CDR3 sequences, about 50% of them singletons, with approximately 2.1% in the top ten. The sample belongs to a study of blood T cells in healthy people across ages. V lost 7 bases to trimming and J lost 3 bases; unmatched junction nucleotides: 10. The CDR3 totals 15 residues. This receptor was taken from a middle-aged woman in good health. This chain links TRBV12-3 or TRBV12-4 with TRBJ2-3; 7 positions match TRBD2. Sequencing used blood. CDR3 sequence (DNA): TGTGCCAGCAACGTCCTAACGGGGGGAACAGATACGCAGTATTTT. It specifies CASNVLTGGTDTQYF.